These T cell receptor beta chains were read from a single sample in a study of glioma-infiltrating T cells. TCRdb reanalysed the multiplex PCR reads using MiXCR and keeps one entry per CDR3 protein. The sample holds 400,000 or so distinct CDR3 sequences; roughly 41% are singletons and the top ten take around 13%. The source material was glioma tissue, nonneoplastic brain tissue, or PBMCs (not recorded which). The receptors come from a human donor with low-grade glioma or glioblastoma, undergoing nonglioma brain surgery, or in good health (not recorded which). Each CDR3 is given with its conserved first and last residue. D genes are given only for firm matches. Clone size is given for some rows only: seen once, a few or many times, or a class if the clone is expanded.

V: TRBV7-2
J: TRBJ2-1
D: TRBD2
size: .
DNA: TGTGCCAGCAGCCCCTTGGGACTAAATTCGGGCAATGAGCAGTTCTTC
CDR3: CASSPLGLNSGNEQFF

V: TRBV6-1
J: TRBJ2-7
D: .
size: many
DNA: TGTGCCAGCATCAGGGACGGGACCTCCTACGAGCAGTACTTC
CDR3: CASIRDGTSYEQYF

V: TRBV3-1
J: TRBJ1-4
D: .
size: .
DNA: TGTGCCAGCAGCCAAGTAAGGGGCGAAAAACTGTTTTTT
CDR3: CASSQVRGEKLFF

V: TRBV4-1
J: TRBJ2-7
D: .
size: .
DNA: TGCGCCAGCAGCCAAGATAGGGGCGTTCCCAGCTCCTACAATGAGCAGTACTTC
CDR3: CASSQDRGVPSSYNEQYF

V: TRBV6-2/TRBV6-3
J: TRBJ2-1
D: .
size: many
DNA: TGTGCCAGCAGAGGCCCCGTCTCCTACAATGAGCAGTTCTTC
CDR3: CASRGPVSYNEQFF

V: TRBV24-1
J: TRBJ1-5
D: TRBD1
size: few
DNA: TGTGCCACCAGTGGTGGGACAGTCAATCAGCCCCAGCATTTT
CDR3: CATSGGTVNQPQHF

V: TRBV7-2
J: TRBJ1-2
D: .
size: .
DNA: TGTGCCAGCAGACCCGTACAAAAGGGCGTAGGTGGCTACACCTTC
CDR3: CASRPVQKGVGGYTF

V: TRBV4-1
J: TRBJ1-2
D: TRBD1
size: few
DNA: TGCGCCAGCAGCCATCCCGGGGGACAGTTCTATGGCTACACCTTC
CDR3: CASSHPGGQFYGYTF

V: TRBV7-9
J: TRBJ1-2
D: .
size: .
DNA: TGTGCCAGCAGCTTATCCCGGGACTATGGCTACACCTTC
CDR3: CASSLSRDYGYTF

V: TRBV28
J: TRBJ1-4
D: .
size: few
DNA: TGTGCCAGCAGTTTAGAACCACCCCCTGAAAAACTGTTTTTT
CDR3: CASSLEPPPEKLFF

V: TRBV6-2/TRBV6-3
J: TRBJ1-2
D: .
size: .
DNA: TGTGCCAGCAGTTACTCGTGGGAACAAACAAGGGGCTACGCCTTC
CDR3: CASSYSWEQTRGYAF

V: TRBV27
J: TRBJ2-7
D: .
size: many
DNA: TGTGCCAGCAGTACCCACTCCGCTGCCTACGAGCAGTACTTC
CDR3: CASSTHSAAYEQYF

V: TRBV6-1
J: TRBJ2-3
D: TRBD2
size: many
DNA: TGTGCCAGCAGTATACTAGCGGGGATGGCAGATACGCAGTATTTT
CDR3: CASSILAGMADTQYF

V: TRBV20-1
J: TRBJ2-7
D: TRBD1
size: once
DNA: TGCGGTGCCCCAGACAGGGTGAGCTCCTACGAGCAGTACTTC
CDR3: CGAPDRVSSYEQYF

V: TRBV27
J: TRBJ2-7
D: .
size: many
DNA: TGTGCCAGCAGTAACCCAAGTATGGGGCTTCTCTACGAGCAGTACTTC
CDR3: CASSNPSMGLLYEQYF

V: TRBV11-2
J: TRBJ2-7
D: .
size: .
DNA: TGTGCCAGCAGCTTAGTCACACACTACGAGCAGTACTTC
CDR3: CASSLVTHYEQYF